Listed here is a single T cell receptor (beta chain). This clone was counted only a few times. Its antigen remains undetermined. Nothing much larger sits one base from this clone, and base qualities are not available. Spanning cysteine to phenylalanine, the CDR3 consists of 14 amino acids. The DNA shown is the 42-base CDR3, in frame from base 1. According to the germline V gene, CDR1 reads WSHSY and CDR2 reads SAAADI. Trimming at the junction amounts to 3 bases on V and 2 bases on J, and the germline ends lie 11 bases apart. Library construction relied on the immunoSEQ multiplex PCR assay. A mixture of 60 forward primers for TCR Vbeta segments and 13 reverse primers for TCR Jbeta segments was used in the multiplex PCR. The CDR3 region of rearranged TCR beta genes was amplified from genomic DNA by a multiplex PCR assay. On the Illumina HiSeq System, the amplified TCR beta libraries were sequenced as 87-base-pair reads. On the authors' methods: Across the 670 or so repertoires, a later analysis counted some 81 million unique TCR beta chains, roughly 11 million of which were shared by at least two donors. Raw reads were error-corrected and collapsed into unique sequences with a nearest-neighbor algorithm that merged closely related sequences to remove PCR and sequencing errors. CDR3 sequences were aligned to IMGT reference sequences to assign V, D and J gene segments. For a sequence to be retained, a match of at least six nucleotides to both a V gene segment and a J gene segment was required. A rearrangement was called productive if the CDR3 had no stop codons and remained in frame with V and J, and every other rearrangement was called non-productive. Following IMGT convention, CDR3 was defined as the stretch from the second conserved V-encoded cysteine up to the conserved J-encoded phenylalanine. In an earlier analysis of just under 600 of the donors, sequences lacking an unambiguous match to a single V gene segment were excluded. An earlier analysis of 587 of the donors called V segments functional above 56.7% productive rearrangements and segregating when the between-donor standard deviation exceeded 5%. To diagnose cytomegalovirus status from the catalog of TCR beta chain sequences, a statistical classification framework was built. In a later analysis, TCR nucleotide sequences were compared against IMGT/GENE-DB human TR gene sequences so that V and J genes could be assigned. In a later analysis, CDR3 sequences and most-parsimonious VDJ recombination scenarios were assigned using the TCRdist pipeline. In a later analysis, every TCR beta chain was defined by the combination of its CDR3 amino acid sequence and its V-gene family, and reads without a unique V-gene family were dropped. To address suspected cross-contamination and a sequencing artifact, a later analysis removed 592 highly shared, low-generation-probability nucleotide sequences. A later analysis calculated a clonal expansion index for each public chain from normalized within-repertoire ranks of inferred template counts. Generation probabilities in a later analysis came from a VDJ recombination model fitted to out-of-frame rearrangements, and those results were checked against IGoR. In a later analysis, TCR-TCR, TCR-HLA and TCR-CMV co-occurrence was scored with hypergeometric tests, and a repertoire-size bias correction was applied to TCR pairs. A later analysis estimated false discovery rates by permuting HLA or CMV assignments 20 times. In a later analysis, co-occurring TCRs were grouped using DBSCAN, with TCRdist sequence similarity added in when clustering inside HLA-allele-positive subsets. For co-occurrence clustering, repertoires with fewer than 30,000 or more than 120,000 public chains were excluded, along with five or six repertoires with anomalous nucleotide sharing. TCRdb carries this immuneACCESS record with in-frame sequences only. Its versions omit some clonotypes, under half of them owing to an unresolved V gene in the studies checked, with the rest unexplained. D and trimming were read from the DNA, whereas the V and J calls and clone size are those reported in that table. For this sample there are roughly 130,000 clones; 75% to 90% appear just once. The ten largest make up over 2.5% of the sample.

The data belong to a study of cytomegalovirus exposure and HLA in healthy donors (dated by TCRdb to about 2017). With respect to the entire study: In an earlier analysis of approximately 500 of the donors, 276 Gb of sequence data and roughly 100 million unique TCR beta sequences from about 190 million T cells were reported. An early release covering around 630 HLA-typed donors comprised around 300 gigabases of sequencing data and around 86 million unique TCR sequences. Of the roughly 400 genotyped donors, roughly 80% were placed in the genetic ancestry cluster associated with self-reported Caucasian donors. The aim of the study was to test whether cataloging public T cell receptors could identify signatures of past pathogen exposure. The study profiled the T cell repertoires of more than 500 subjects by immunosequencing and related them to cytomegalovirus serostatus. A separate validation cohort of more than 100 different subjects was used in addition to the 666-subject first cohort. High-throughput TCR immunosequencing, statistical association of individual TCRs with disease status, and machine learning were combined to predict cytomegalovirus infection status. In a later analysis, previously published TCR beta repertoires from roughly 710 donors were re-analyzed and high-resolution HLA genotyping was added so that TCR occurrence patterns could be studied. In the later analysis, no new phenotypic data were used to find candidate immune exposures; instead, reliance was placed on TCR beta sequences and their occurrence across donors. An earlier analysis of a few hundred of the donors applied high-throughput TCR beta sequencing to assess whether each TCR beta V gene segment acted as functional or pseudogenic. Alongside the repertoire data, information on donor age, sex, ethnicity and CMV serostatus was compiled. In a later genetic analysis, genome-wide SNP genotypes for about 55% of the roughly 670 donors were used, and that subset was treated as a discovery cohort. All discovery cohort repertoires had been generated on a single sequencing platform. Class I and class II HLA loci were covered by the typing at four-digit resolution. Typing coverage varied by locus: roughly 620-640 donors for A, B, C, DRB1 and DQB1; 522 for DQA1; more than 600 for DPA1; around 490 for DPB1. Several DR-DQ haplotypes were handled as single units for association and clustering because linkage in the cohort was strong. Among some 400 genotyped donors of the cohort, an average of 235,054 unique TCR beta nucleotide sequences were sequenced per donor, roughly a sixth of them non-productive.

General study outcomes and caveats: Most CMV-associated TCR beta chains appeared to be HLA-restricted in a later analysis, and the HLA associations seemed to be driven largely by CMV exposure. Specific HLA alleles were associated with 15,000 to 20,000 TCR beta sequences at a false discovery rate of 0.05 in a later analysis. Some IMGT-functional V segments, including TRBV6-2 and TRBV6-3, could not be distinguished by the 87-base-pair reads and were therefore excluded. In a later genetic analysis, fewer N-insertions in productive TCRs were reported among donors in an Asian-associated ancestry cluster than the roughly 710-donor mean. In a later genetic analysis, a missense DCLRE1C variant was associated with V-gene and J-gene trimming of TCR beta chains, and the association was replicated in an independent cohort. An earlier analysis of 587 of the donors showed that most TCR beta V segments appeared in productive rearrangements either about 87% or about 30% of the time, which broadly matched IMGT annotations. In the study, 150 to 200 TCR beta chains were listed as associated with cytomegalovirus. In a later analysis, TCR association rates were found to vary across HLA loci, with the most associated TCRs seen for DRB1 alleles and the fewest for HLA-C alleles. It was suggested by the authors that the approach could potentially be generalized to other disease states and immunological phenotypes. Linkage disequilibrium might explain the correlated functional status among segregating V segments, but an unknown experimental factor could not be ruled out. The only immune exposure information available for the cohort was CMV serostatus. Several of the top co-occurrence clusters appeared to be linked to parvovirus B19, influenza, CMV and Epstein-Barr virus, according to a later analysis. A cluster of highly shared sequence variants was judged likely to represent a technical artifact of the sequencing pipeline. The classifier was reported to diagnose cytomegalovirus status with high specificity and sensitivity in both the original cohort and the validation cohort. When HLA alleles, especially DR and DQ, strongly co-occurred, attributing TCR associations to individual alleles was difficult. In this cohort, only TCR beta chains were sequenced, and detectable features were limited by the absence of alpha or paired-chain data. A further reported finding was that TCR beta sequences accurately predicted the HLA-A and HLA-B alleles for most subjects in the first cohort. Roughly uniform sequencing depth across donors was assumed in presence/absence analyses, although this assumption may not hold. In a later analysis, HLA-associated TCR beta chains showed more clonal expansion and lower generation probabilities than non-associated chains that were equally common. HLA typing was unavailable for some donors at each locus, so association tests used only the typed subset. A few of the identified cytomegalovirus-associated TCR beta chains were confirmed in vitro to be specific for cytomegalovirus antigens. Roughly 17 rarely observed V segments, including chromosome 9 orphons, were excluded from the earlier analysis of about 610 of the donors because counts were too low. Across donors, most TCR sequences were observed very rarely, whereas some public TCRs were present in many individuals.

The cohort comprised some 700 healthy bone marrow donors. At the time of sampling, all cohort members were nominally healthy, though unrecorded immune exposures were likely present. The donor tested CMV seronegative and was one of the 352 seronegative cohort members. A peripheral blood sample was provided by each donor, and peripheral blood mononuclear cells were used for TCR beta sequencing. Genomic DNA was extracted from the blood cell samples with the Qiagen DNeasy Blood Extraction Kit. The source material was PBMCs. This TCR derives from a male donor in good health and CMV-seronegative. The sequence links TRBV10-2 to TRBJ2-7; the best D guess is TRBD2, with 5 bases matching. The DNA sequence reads TGCGCCAGCAGTGACCCTAGCAGCACCTACGAGCAGTACTTC. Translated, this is CASSDPSSTYEQYF.